This TCR beta chain was identified in a study of cytomegalovirus exposure and HLA in healthy donors. On this clone itself: Its antigen is still unknown.

Study-level results: There were several of the most significant clusters that appeared linked to common viral pathogens in a later analysis.

Germline V lookup: CDR1 LGHNA, CDR2 YNFKEQ. This CDR3 has 17 residues. The ends lost 4 bases at V and 0 bases at J; junction bases unmatched: 7. PCR was performed using 60 Vbeta and 13 Jbeta primers. Only in-frame clones appear in the TCRdb table, and some are missing; sequencing was by immunoSEQ multiplex PCR. Among over 150,000 clones listed, roughly 77% were seen once. At sampling all donors were nominally healthy, likely with unrecorded immune exposures. The receptor comes from a man aged 30 to 39 in good health and CMV-seropositive. The sequenced material came from PBMCs. The chain combines TRBV4-2 with TRBJ1-3; 9 bases are shared with TRBD1. The CDR3 here is CASSPGDRDFSGNTIYF. CDR3 nucleotides: TGTGCCAGCAGCCCGGGGGACAGGGACTTCTCTGGAAACACCATATATTTT.